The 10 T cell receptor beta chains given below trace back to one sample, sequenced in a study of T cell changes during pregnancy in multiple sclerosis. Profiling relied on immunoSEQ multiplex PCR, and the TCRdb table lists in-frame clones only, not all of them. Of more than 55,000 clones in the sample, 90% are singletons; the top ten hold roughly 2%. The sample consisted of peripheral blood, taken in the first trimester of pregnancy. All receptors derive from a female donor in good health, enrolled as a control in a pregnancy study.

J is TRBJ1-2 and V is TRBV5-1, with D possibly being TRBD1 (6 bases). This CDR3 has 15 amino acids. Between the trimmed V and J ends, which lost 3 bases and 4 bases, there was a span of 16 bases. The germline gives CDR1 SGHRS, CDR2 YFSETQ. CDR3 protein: CASSSKDRDTYGYTF. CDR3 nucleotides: TGCGCCAGCAGCTCCAAGGACCGGGACACCTATGGCTACACCTTC.

The CDR3 DNA is TGTGCCAGCAGCACAGGGGACAAAACTGAAGCTTTCTTT. It is translated as CASSTGDKTEAFF. The chain uses TRBV7-9 and TRBJ1-1, with 7 bases matching TRBD1. The ends lost 5 bases at V and 5 bases at J; junction bases unmatched: 5. The CDR3 is 13 residues long. From germline, CDR1 is SEHNR and CDR2 FQNEAQ (reference sequence).

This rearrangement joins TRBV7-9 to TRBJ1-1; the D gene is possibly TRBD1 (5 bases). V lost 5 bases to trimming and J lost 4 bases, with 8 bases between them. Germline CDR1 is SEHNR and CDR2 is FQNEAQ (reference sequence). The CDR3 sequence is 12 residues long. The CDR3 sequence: CASSLRVTEAFF. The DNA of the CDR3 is TGTGCCAGCAGCCTCAGGGTCACTGAAGCTTTCTTT.

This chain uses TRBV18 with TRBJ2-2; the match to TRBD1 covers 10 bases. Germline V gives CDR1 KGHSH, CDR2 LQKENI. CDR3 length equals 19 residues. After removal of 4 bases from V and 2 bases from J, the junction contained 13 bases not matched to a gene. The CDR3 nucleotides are TGTGCCAGCTCACGACCGGGACAGGGGAAAGGACGAAACACCGGGGAGCTGTTTTTT. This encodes CASSRPGQGKGRNTGELFF.

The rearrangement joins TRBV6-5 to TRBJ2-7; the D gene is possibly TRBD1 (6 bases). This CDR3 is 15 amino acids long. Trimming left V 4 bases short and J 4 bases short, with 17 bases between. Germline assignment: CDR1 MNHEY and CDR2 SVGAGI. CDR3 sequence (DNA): TGTGCCAGCAGTTCAGGGGATGAAATGATGTACGAGCAGTACTTC. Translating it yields CASSSGDEMMYEQYF.

The CDR3: CASRKAGGTDTQYF. CDR3 sequence (DNA): TGTGCCAGCAGGAAAGCGGGGGGCACAGATACGCAGTATTTT. The genes are TRBV6-5 and TRBJ2-3; 8 bases are a match to TRBD2. Trimming took 6 bases from V and 1 from J; bases not matched to a gene: 3. Germline V gene data show CDR1 as MNHEY and CDR2 as SVGAGI. The CDR3 covers 14 residues.

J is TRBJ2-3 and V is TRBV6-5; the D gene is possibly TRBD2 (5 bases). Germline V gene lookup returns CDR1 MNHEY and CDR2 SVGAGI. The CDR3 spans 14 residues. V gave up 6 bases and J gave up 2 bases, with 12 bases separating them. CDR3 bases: TGTGCCAGCAGCCGCGGACTGAACACAGATACGCAGTATTTT. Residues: CASSRGLNTDTQYF.

CDR3 region: CASSPPQGWRTEAFF. The CDR3 coding sequence is TGTGCCAGCAGCCCACCCCAGGGATGGCGAACTGAAGCTTTCTTT. The chain has TRBV28 and TRBJ1-1; the D gene is possibly TRBD1 (5 bases). Germline CDR1 reads MDHEN; CDR2 reads SYDVKM. The CDR3 is 15 amino acids. V was trimmed by 6 bases and J by 5 bases, leaving 19 bases between them.

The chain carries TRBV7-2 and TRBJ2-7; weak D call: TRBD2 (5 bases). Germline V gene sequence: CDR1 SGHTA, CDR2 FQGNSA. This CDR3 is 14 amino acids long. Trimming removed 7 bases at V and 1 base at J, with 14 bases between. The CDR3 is CASTEPGTSYEQYF. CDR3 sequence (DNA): TGTGCCAGCACCGAACCGGGAACATCCTACGAGCAGTACTTC.

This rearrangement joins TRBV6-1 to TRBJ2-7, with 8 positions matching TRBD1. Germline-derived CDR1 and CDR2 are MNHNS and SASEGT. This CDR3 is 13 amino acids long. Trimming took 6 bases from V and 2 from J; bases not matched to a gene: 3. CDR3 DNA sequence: TGTGCCAGCAGGAGGACAGGGACCTACGAGCAGTACTTC. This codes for CASRRTGTYEQYF.